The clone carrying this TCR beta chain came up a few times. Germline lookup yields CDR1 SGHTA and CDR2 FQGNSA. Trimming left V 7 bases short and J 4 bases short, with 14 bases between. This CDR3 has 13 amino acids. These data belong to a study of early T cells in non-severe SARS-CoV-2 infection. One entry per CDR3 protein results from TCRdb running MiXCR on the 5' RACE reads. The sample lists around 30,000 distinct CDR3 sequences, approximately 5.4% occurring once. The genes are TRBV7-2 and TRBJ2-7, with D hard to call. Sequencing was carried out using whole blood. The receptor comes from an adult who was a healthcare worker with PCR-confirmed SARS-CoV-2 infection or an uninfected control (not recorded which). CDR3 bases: TGTGCCAGCAATATAGGGCCTTCATACGAGCAGTACTTC. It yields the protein CASNIGPSYEQYF.